This passage covers 18 T cell receptor beta chains from one sample sequenced in a study of blood T cell repertoires in COVID-19. This table comes from immunoSEQ multiplex PCR, and its TCRdb copy is limited to in-frame clones, with some not included. The sample records about 240,000 clones, 83% being singletons. The sample taken for sequencing was PBMCs or T cells enriched from blood (not recorded which). The receptors were sampled from a middle-aged woman who had been exposed to COVID-19.

V gene TRBV19 combines with J gene TRBJ1-2, with no clear D. The CDR3 has 16 amino acids. The V and J ends lost 0 bases and 4 bases respectively, with 15 bases between them. The germline V gene has CDR1 LNHDA and CDR2 SQIVND (reference sequence). The CDR3 protein is CASSIDVFPSSYGYTF. CDR3 nucleotides: TGTGCCAGTAGTATAGATGTGTTCCCTTCGAGCTATGGCTACACCTTC.

The CDR3 DNA reads TGTGCCAGCAGCCCTCTTATAAACAATGAGCAGTTCTTC. Residues: CASSPLINNEQFF. The chain employs TRBV5-6 and TRBJ2-1; D not certain. CDR3 size: 13 residues. Germline assignment: CDR1 SGHDT and CDR2 YYEEEE. The V and J ends lost 4 bases and 5 bases respectively, with 10 bases between them.

The chain links TRBV20-1 to TRBJ2-7; D perhaps matches TRBD2 (5 bases). CDR3 length: 11 residues. The germline gives CDR1 DFQATT, CDR2 SNEGSKA (reference sequence). Trimming stripped 6 bases from V and 3 bases from J, with 9 bases between. The CDR3 bases are TGCAGTGCCCCGGACTTCTACGAGCAGTACTTC. Translation: CSAPDFYEQYF.

The chain links TRBV2 to TRBJ1-6; tentative D call: TRBD1 (6 bases). Trimming pared 2 bases from V and 7 bases from J, leaving 12 bases between. This CDR3 contains 15 residues. Looked up from germline, CDR1 is SNHLY and CDR2 is FYNNEI. This CDR3 reads CASSESAGANSPLHF. CDR3 nucleotides: TGTGCCAGCAGTGAATCGGCAGGGGCAAATTCACCCCTCCACTTT.

This clone came up a few times. The chain uses TRBV9 and TRBJ1-1; TRBD1 might be the D (5 bases). The CDR3 spans 13 residues. Between the trimmed V and J ends, which lost 0 bases and 9 bases, there was a span of 12 bases. Germline V gene lookup returns CDR1 SGDLS and CDR2 YYNGEE. The CDR3 DNA reads TGTGCCAGCAGCGTAGTCGGAGGGGAACAAGCTTTCTTT. Its protein is CASSVVGGEQAFF.

The chain combines TRBV7-2 with TRBJ1-4; 7 bases are shared with TRBD1. The germline V gene encodes CDR1 SGHTA and CDR2 FQGNSA. There are 15 residues in the CDR3. With V trimmed by 6 bases and J by 8 bases, 12 bases remained unmatched. In DNA, the CDR3 is TGTGCCAGCAGTCCTACAGGGGCCCTAACGGAAAAACTGTTTTTT. Its translation: CASSPTGALTEKLFF. Filled out from reference TRBV7-2 and TRBJ1-4, the complete variable domain reads GAGVSQSPSNKVTEKGKDVELRCDPISGHTALYWYRQSLGQGLEFLIYFQGNSAPDKSGLPSDRFSAERTGGSVSTLTIQRTQQEDSAVYLCASSPTGALTEKLFFGSGTQLSVL.

This chain uses TRBV2 with TRBJ2-7; 9 bases fit TRBD1. The CDR3 is made up of 14 amino acids. Germline-derived CDR1 and CDR2 are SNHLY and FYNNEI. V dropped 3 bases and J dropped 6; count of bases not matched to a gene: 6. The DNA of the CDR3 is TGTGCCAGCAGTGACATAGACAGGGGGGGCGAGCAGTACTTC. This translates into CASSDIDRGGEQYF. The full variable domain, with the rest looked up from reference TRBV2 and TRBJ2-7, is EPEVTQTPSHQVTQMGQEVILRCVPISNHLYFYWYRQILGQKVEFLVSFYNNEISEKSEIFDDQFSVERPDGSNFTLKIRSTKLEDSAMYFCASSDIDRGGEQYFGPGTRLTVT.

The table lists this clone with a count of one. The chain couples TRBV4-1 to TRBJ1-1, with D possibly matching TRBD1 (5 bases). Trimming took 0 bases from V and 11 from J, leaving 16 bases between them. The CDR3 covers 14 residues. Looked up from germline, CDR1 is MGHRA and CDR2 is YSYEKL. CDR3 nucleotides: TGCGCCAGCAGCCAAGATCAGGGACTCCTTGGGGCTTTCTTT. It codes for CASSQDQGLLGAFF.

The CDR3 spells CASRPLAGGPGCTDTQYF. CDR3 in DNA: TGTGCCAGCAGACCACTAGCGGGGGGGCCTGGTTGTACAGATACGCAGTATTTT. This chain connects TRBV6-8 to TRBJ2-3; 13 positions match TRBD2. CDR3 size: 18 residues. Unmatched junction bases numbered 12, after V lost 6 bases and J lost 3 bases. CDR1 is MNHGY, CDR2 SAAAGT, per germline.

The DNA of the CDR3 is TGTGCCAGCAGTTTTAGAGGGAGAGGAAGGTCTGAAGCTTTCTTT. Protein product: CASSFRGRGRSEAFF. This chain connects TRBV27 to TRBJ1-1, with D hard to call. CDR3 size: 15 residues. Germline V CDR1 and CDR2: MNHEY, SMNVEV (reference sequence). V was shortened by 3 bases and J by 6 bases, with 17 bases between the two germline ends.

A word on this clone: Because the CDR3's place on the DNA is in doubt, the DNA is left out and the CDR3 is given as listed by TCRdb. The chain employs TRBV5-6 and TRBJ1-2. The CDR3 is 14 amino acids long, termini counted. CDR1 and CDR2 from the germline V gene are SGHDT and YYEEEE. CDR3 in amino acids: CASILAGTNYGYTF.

This clone has only a few counts. This chain joins TRBV6-5 and TRBJ1-1; TRBD1 matches at 10 bases. V lost 2 bases to trimming and J lost 6 bases; unmatched junction nucleotides: 6. The CDR3 spans 15 residues. Germline-derived CDR1 and CDR2 are MNHEY and SVGAGI. CDR3 loop: CASSYGLGTGAEAFF. CDR3 sequence (DNA): TGTGCCAGCAGTTACGGGTTAGGGACAGGGGCTGAAGCTTTCTTT.

This chain joins TRBV2 and TRBJ1-3, with TRBD1 as a possible D gene (6 bases). CDR1 and CDR2 from the germline V gene are SNHLY and FYNNEI. There are 13 residues in the CDR3. Trimming removed 3 bases from V and 8 bases from J, with 11 bases in between. CDR3 loop: CASSERGAHTIYF. CDR3 nucleotides: TGTGCCAGCAGTGAGCGGGGGGCACACACCATATATTTT.

The CDR3 spells CASSSRPTNEKLFF. The CDR3 coding sequence is TGTGCCAGCAGCTCGAGGCCCACTAATGAAAAACTGTTTTTT. This rearrangement joins TRBV7-9 to TRBJ1-4, with no clear D. The V gene lost 4 bases and the J gene lost 2 bases, with 8 bases spanning the gap. The CDR3 covers 14 residues. Germline assignment: CDR1 SEHNR and CDR2 FQNEAQ (reference sequence).

The J gene is TRBJ1-3, the V gene TRBV3-1 (or the pseudogene TRBV3-2), with D possibly matching TRBD1 (5 bases). The CDR3 has 14 amino acids. V lost 3 bases to trimming and J lost 1 base, with 7 bases between them. Germline V lookup: CDR1 LGHDT, CDR2 YNNKEL (reference sequence). The CDR3 sequence is CASSQTVSGNTIYF. The DNA for the CDR3 is TGTGCCAGCAGCCAGACAGTATCTGGAAACACCATATATTTT.

The chain links TRBV7-2 to TRBJ2-1; 7 bases align to TRBD1. This CDR3 has 16 residues. CDR1 and CDR2 (germline): SGHTA, FQGNSA. The V and J ends lost 4 bases and 2 bases, in that order; junction bases with no gene match: 8. The CDR3 sequence: CASSSRLDRAYNEQFF. DNA of the CDR3: TGTGCCAGCAGCTCCCGTCTTGACAGGGCCTACAATGAGCAGTTCTTC. The full variable domain, in which reference TRBV7-2 and TRBJ2-1 provide the parts outside the CDR3, is GAGVSQSPSNKVTEKGKDVELRCDPISGHTALYWYRQSLGQGLEFLIYFQGNSAPDKSGLPSDRFSAERTGGSVSTLTIQRTQQEDSAVYLCASSSRLDRAYNEQFFGPGTRLTVL.

This chain joins TRBV6-5 and TRBJ2-5; tentative D call: TRBD1 (5 bases). Trimming took off 4 bases at V and 4 bases at J, with 10 bases between the two ends. The CDR3 contains 13 residues. Germline V gene lookup returns CDR1 MNHEY and CDR2 SVGAGI. CDR3 sequence reads: CASSSQGRETQYF. CDR3 in DNA: TGTGCCAGCAGTTCGCAGGGTCGAGAGACCCAGTACTTC.

Notes on this clone: Other DNA sequences from this sample encode an identical CDR3 as well. The chain combines TRBV19 with TRBJ1-5; 10 nucleotides agree with TRBD1. V dropped 5 bases and J dropped 2; count of bases not matched to a gene: 0. This CDR3 region has 14 residues. Germline V lookup: CDR1 LNHDA, CDR2 SQIVND (reference sequence). The CDR3 coding sequence is TGTGCCAGTAGTGGACAGGGGGGCAATCAGCCCCAGCATTTT. This sequence encodes CASSGQGGNQPQHF.